Presented here are 28 T cell receptor beta chains from one specimen sequenced in a study of metastatic and nonmetastatic thyroid tumors. Each patient came to thyroid surgery without any prior treatment (of any kind). From the PCR reads, TCRdb re-called clones with MiXCR. The data show more than 12,000 clones, with 20% to 30% seen just once and roughly 9.8% held by the top ten. The sequencing input was tumor tissue. The source is a female donor with papillary thyroid cancer or a benign thyroid nodule (not recorded which). Some clones in this sample may be carry-over from other donors' samples.

This clone was picked up many times. The chain uses TRBV19 and TRBJ2-1; 7 nucleotides line up with TRBD1. The J segment lost 8 bases and the V segment lost 0 bases, leaving 16 bases of the junction unmatched. From germline, CDR1 is LNHDA and CDR2 SQIVND (reference sequence). The CDR3 is made up of 18 amino acids. The CDR3 DNA is TGTGCCAGTAGTATAGATCTATTGTGGGCAGGGGGAGCAGATGAGCAGTTCTTC. Protein product: CASSIDLLWAGGADEQFF.

The chain employs TRBV20-1 and TRBJ2-7; D gene uncertain. The J call may be in error: the DNA end matches TRBJ2-5 better. The germline V gene encodes CDR1 DFQATT and CDR2 SNEGSKA (reference sequence). This CDR3 comprises 17 residues. The CDR3 is CSARDRSGSWYQETQYF. The CDR3, as DNA: TGCAGTGCTAGAGATCGGTCCGGATCCTGGTACCAAGAGACCCAGTACTTC.

The chain uses TRBV7-3 and TRBJ2-1; 10 bases map to TRBD2. V lost 5 bases, J lost 9 bases, and 16 bases stayed unmatched. Germline CDR1 SGHTA, CDR2 FQGTGA. CDR3 size: 17 residues. DNA of the CDR3: TGTGCCAGCAGCCGCTCCCTAGCGGGGGCTACTTTCGGTGAGCAGTTCTTC. Residues: CASSRSLAGATFGEQFF.

In this sample, this clone turned up a few times. The chain recombines TRBV12-3 or TRBV12-4 with TRBJ2-3; D tentatively fits TRBD1 or TRBD2 (6 bases each). The CDR3 extends over 17 amino acids. Trimming cost V 5 bases and J 5 bases, with 23 bases left between them. The CDR3 DNA reads as TGTGCCAGCAGTCTGGTAACTAGCTGGAGGGGGAGAGATACGCAGTATTTT. Its translation is CASSLVTSWRGRDTQYF.

This clone was detected a few times. The chain has TRBV6-1 and TRBJ1-4; possibly TRBD1 for D (6 bases). The CDR3 extends over 15 amino acids. The germline V gene encodes CDR1 MNHNS and CDR2 SASEGT. The ends were cut back, 3 bases at V and 8 bases at J, with 16 bases in the middle. The CDR3 sequence is CASSDPAGTFEKLFF. CDR3 coding DNA: TGTGCCAGCAGTGACCCGGCCGGGACATTCGAAAAACTGTTTTTT.

This clone has at least ten counts. The V call is TRBV18, the J call TRBJ1-3, with a weak D call TRBD1 (5 bases). V lost 3 bases and J lost 0, with 18 bases in between. Germline CDR1 KGHSH, CDR2 LQKENI. The CDR3 has 18 amino acids. CDR3 sequence (DNA): TGTGCCAGCTCACCCACGCGGGGCAAGTCGAACTCTGGAAACACCATATATTTT. It specifies CASSPTRGKSNSGNTIYF.

In its sample, this clone ranks as medium-sized. The gene calls are TRBV4-1 and TRBJ1-2; no definite D call. The germline V gene has CDR1 MGHRA and CDR2 YSYEKL. Trimming left V 0 bases short and J 7 bases short, with 6 bases between. This CDR3 has 12 residues. CDR3 amino acids: CASSQDPLGYTF. Here the CDR3 DNA reads TGCGCCAGCAGCCAAGACCCCCTTGGCTACACCTTC.

With respect to this clone: Compared with germline, one end of the junction differs, possibly owing to a read error. V is TRBV28 and J is TRBJ2-6; 7 bases fit TRBD1. This CDR3 spans 17 amino acids. Germline loops: CDR1 MDHEN, CDR2 SYDVKM. The chain's CDR3 is CASSPSRDSSGSNFLTF. For the CDR3, the DNA is TGTGCCAGCAGCCCGTCCCGGGACAGCTCTGGGTCCAACTTCCTGACTTTC.

This clone was seen only a few times. Written as DNA, the CDR3 is TGTGCCAGCAGTCAACAAATACAGGGCGCTGAAGCTTTCTTT. The encoded protein is CASSQQIQGAEAFF. The V gene is TRBV12-3 or TRBV12-4, the J gene TRBJ1-1; D may be TRBD1 (6 bases). Trimming took 5 bases from V and 6 from J, leaving 16 bases between them. The CDR3 spans 14 residues.

By share, this clone counts as medium-sized. This sequence joins TRBV28 and TRBJ1-1; TRBD1 matches at 7 bases. Germline CDR1 reads MDHEN; CDR2 reads SYDVKM. Losses at the gene ends were 4 bases for V and 0 bases for J; bases not matched to a gene: 2. The CDR3 spans 14 residues. The CDR3 spells CASSYRGLNTEAFF. CDR3 nucleotide sequence: TGTGCCAGCAGTTACAGGGGATTGAACACTGAAGCTTTCTTT.

The chain links TRBV12-3 or TRBV12-4 to TRBJ1-5; no definite D call. CDR3 length equals 13 residues. With 1 base removed from V and 3 bases from J, the gap between germline ends came to 4 bases. The CDR3 protein is CASSLELNQPQHF. CDR3 coding DNA: TGTGCCAGCAGTTTAGAACTCAATCAGCCCCAGCATTTT.

Here the CDR3 DNA reads TGTGCCAGCAGTTTAGAGTGGCATGGGCCCATCCACGTGAATGAGCAGTTCTTC. This sequence encodes CASSLEWHGPIHVNEQFF. This chain joins TRBV28 and TRBJ2-1; D gene unclear. Germline V CDR1 and CDR2: MDHEN, SYDVKM. V was pared by 2 bases and J by 7 bases, with 24 bases between. This CDR3 contains 18 residues.

With respect to this clone: A much larger clone sits a single nucleotide away, making a read error possible. The V and J genes are TRBV18 and TRBJ2-4; 9 nucleotides agree with TRBD1. CDR3 length equals 15 residues. J lost 5 bases, V lost 3 bases, and 5 bases had no gene match. Germline loops: CDR1 KGHSH, CDR2 LQKENI. CDR3 sequence: CASSPRDRAENIQYF. CDR3 sequence (DNA): TGTGCCAGCTCACCCCGGGACAGGGCCGAAAACATTCAGTACTTC. Based on the CDR3 plus reference TRBV18 and TRBJ2-4, the full variable domain is NAGVMQNPRHLVRRRGQEARLRCSPMKGHSHVYWYRQLPEEGLKFMVYLQKENIIDESGMPKERFSAEFPKEGPSILRIQQVVRGDSAAYFCASSPRDRAENIQYFGAGTRLSVL.

About this clone: This may be a read error: a much more frequent sequence differs by one nucleotide. The sample carries other DNA sequences with the same CDR3. This sequence joins TRBV7-9 and TRBJ2-5; D perhaps matches TRBD1 (5 bases). This CDR3 is built from 14 residues. Germline lookup yields CDR1 SEHNR and CDR2 FQNEAQ (reference sequence). The germline V and J ends were trimmed by 1 base and 2 bases, with 8 bases remaining between them. CDR3 coding DNA: TGTGCCAGCAGCTTAGAAAGGGGTCAAGAGACCCAGTACTTC. Residues: CASSLERGQETQYF.

This clone was recorded many times. This chain uses TRBV12-3 or TRBV12-4 with TRBJ2-7; 8 bases are shared with TRBD2. This CDR3 is 12 amino acids long. Losses at the gene ends were 10 bases for V and 5 bases for J; bases not matched to a gene: 7. CDR3 in amino acids: CATNGGGNEQYF. The CDR3 DNA sequence: TGTGCCACCAACGGGGGGGGCAACGAGCAGTACTTC.

By share, this clone ranks as medium-sized. Other DNA sequences within the sample encode an identical CDR3. The gene calls are TRBV11-2 and TRBJ2-6; 7 bases match TRBD1. V lost 5 bases and J lost 2; bases outside the gene matches: 3. The CDR3 has 15 residues. CDR1 SGHAT and CDR2 FQNNGV come from the germline V gene. The CDR3 DNA follows: TGTGCCAGCAGCCTCACAGGGGCTGGGGCCAACGTCCTGACTTTC. Amino acid sequence: CASSLTGAGANVLTF.

This clone was counted ten times or more. The junction shows a germline mismatch at one end, possibly a read error. This sample also contains other DNA sequences that code for the same CDR3. CDR3: CASSLDPGDTEAFF. DNA of the CDR3: TGCGCCAGCAGCTTAGATCCCGGGGACACTGAAGCTTTCTTT. The chain carries TRBV11-2 and TRBJ1-1; D remains ambiguous. This CDR3 is built from 14 residues. CDR1 is SGHAT and CDR2 is FQNNGV in the germline V gene. Complete variable domain (other parts from reference TRBV11-2 and TRBJ1-1): EAGVAQSPRYKIIEKRQSVAFWCNPISGHATLYWYQQILGQGPKLLIQFQNNGVVDDSQLPKDRFSAERLKGVDSTLKIQPAKLEDSAVYLCASSLDPGDTEAFFGQGTRLTVV.

The V and J genes are TRBV7-8 and TRBJ1-2; 7 bases match TRBD1. The CDR3 is 14 residues long. V lost 3 bases and J lost 5; bases outside the gene matches: 6. Looked up from germline, CDR1 is SGHVS and CDR2 is FQNEAQ. CDR3 in DNA: TGTGCCAGCAGCTTGGGGGACAGCATTTATGGCTACACCTTC. This sequence encodes CASSLGDSIYGYTF.

This clone was observed many times. The chain couples TRBV30 to TRBJ2-1, with TRBD1 identical over 7 bases. J lost 8 bases, V lost 4 bases, and 2 bases had no gene match. The germline V gene has CDR1 GTSNPN and CDR2 SVGIG (reference sequence). CDR3 length: 11 residues. DNA of the CDR3: TGTGCCTGGAAGAGGGGGCATGAGCAGTTCTTC. It encodes CAWKRGHEQFF.

The chain joins TRBV6-5 to TRBJ2-7; 7 nucleotides align to TRBD2. CDR3 length: 16 residues. Trimming removed 0 bases from V and 0 bases from J; junction bases left unmatched: 5. Germline V gives CDR1 MNHEY, CDR2 SVGAGI. CDR3 DNA: TGTGCCAGCAGTTACTCGTTAGCGGGCCCCTCCTACGAGCAGTACGTC. Amino acids: CASSYSLAGPSYEQYV.

This chain connects TRBV20-1 to TRBJ1-5; D remains ambiguous. Germline CDR1 reads DFQATT; CDR2 reads SNEGSKA (reference sequence). The CDR3 is made up of 16 amino acids. The V end lost 6 bases, the J end lost 0 bases, and 18 bases lay between the germline ends. For the CDR3, the DNA is TGCAGTGCCTCCCTTCCGGAGACATATAGCAATCAGCCCCAGCATTTT. Translation gives CSASLPETYSNQPQHF.

This clone rates as medium-sized. This sequence joins TRBV20-1 and TRBJ2-7; no clear D. Germline V gives CDR1 DFQATT, CDR2 SNEGSKA (reference sequence). This CDR3 has 14 residues. V lost 3 bases to trimming and J lost 2 bases, with 14 bases between them. The CDR3, as DNA: TGCAGTGCTAGGGTAAACACCCCTCCCTACGAGCAGTACTTC. It specifies CSARVNTPPYEQYF.

For the CDR3, the DNA is TGTGCCAGCAGTACGGGACTAGCGGGAGTCGAGCAGTACTTC. This codes for CASSTGLAGVEQYF. The chain recombines TRBV6-1 with TRBJ2-7; TRBD2 matches 14 bases. The CDR3 runs to 14 residues. Germline lookup yields CDR1 MNHNS and CDR2 SASEGT. Trimming at V came to 5 bases and at J to 6 bases, leaving 3 bases not matched to a gene.

This clone was detected many times. The chain recombines TRBV18 with TRBJ2-5; weak D call: TRBD2 (6 bases). Germline-derived CDR1 and CDR2 are KGHSH and LQKENI. The CDR3 extends over 16 amino acids. V was trimmed by 0 bases and J by 2 bases, leaving 13 bases between them. The CDR3 nucleotides read TGTGCCAGCTCACCACCGGGGCGGGGAGCTCAAGAGACCCAGTACTTC. Translated, it gives CASSPPGRGAQETQYF.

In this sample, this clone is medium-sized. The CDR3 protein is CASSQGYYGYTF. CDR3 nucleotides: TGTGCCAGCAGCCAGGGATACTATGGCTACACCTTC. The J gene is TRBJ1-2, the V gene TRBV3-1; the D is unclear. The CDR3 totals 12 residues. The ends were cut back, 3 bases at V and 3 bases at J, with 5 bases in the middle. The germline V gene has CDR1 LGHDT and CDR2 YNNKEL (reference sequence).

This clone showed up many times. A much larger clone is a single base away; this may be a read error. V is TRBV6-4 and J is TRBJ2-3; tentatively, D is TRBD1 (5 bases). The CDR3 spans 15 residues. In germline, CDR1 is MRHNA, CDR2 SNTAGT. Trimming cost V 2 bases and J 1 base, with 10 bases left between them. The CDR3 loop is CASSDRTRGTDTQYF. CDR3 DNA: TGTGCCAGCAGTGACAGGACAAGGGGCACAGATACGCAGTATTTT.

The chain links TRBV5-8 to TRBJ1-5; 9 nucleotides match TRBD1. V shed 4 bases, J shed 6 bases, and the junction held 11 bases outside the gene matches. From germline, CDR1 is SGHTS and CDR2 YDEGEE. The CDR3 is 16 residues long. This CDR3 is CASSTGDRVLTQPQHF. DNA of the CDR3: TGTGCCAGCAGCACGGGGGACAGGGTATTGACTCAGCCCCAGCATTTT.

This clone was observed at least ten times. The chain has TRBV7-2 and TRBJ2-1; D gene ambiguous. In germline, CDR1 is SGHTA, CDR2 FQGNSA. The CDR3 sequence is 13 residues long. Trimming removed 1 base at V and 5 bases at J, with 6 bases between. CDR3 loop: CASSLGPNNEQFF. CDR3 coding DNA: TGTGCCAGCAGCTTAGGGCCGAACAATGAGCAGTTCTTC.